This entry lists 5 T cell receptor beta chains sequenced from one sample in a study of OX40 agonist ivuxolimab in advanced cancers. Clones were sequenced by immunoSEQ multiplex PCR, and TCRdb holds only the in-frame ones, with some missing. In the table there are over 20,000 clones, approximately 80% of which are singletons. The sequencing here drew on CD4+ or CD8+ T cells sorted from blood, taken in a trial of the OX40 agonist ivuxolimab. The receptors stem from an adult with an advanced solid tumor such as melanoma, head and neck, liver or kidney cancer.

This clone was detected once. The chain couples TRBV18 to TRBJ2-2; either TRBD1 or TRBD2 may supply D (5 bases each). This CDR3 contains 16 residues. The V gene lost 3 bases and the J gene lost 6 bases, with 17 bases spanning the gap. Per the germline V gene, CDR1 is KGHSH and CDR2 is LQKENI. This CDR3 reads CASSPRGVGSAGELFF. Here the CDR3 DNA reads TGTGCCAGCTCACCGAGGGGAGTCGGAAGTGCCGGGGAGCTGTTTTTT.

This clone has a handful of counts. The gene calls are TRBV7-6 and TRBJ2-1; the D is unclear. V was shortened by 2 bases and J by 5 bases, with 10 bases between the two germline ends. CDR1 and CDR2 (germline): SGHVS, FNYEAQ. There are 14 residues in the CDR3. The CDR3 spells CASSLPMSDNEQFF. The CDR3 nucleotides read TGTGCCAGCAGCTTACCCATGTCTGACAATGAGCAGTTCTTC. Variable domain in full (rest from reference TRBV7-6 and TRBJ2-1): GAGVSQSPRYKVTKRGQDVALRCDPISGHVSLYWYRQALGQGPEFLTYFNYEAQQDKSGLPNDRFSAERPEGSISTLTIQRTEQRDSAMYRCASSLPMSDNEQFFGPGTRLTVL.

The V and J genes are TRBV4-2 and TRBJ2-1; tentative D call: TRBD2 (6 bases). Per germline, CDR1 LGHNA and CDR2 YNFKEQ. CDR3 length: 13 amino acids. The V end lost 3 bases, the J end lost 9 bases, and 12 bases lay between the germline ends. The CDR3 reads CASSQTRNREQFF. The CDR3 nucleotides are TGTGCCAGCAGCCAGACTAGAAACCGTGAGCAGTTCTTC.

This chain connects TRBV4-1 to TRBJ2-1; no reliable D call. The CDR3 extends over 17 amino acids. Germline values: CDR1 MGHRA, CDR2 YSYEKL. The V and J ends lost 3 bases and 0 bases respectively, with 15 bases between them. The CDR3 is CASSQDGIPSSYNEQFF. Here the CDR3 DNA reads TGCGCCAGCAGCCAGGATGGGATTCCCAGCTCCTACAATGAGCAGTTCTTC.

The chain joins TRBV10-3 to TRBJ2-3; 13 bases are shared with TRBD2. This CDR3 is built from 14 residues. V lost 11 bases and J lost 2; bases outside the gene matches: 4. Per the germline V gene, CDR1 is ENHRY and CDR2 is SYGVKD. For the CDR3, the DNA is TGTGCCGTCGGACTAGCGGGAGACACAGATACGCAGTATTTT. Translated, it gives CAVGLAGDTDTQYF.